The rows below give T cell receptor beta chains drawn from one sample of a study of blood T cell repertoires in COVID-19. Clones were sequenced by immunoSEQ multiplex PCR, and TCRdb holds only the in-frame ones, with some missing. The sample lists 14,000 or so clones; roughly four fifths were seen once. Material for sequencing was peripheral blood. Receptors originate from a boy under 10 years old with active or convalescent COVID-19. Both conserved end residues are part of each CDR3. D genes are given only for firm matches. Size tells how often a clone was seen (once, few, many) or the class of an expanded clone, and some rows leave it out.

j_gene | d_gene | v_gene | len | abundance | CDR3aa | CDR3nt
TRBJ1-2 | TRBD1 | TRBV18 | 14 | - | CASSTRQGASGYTF | TGTGCCAGCTCAACCAGACAGGGGGCGAGCGGCTACACCTTC
TRBJ2-7 | - | TRBV7-2 | 11 | once | CASSYGGEQYF | TGTGCCAGCAGCTATGGAGGCGAGCAGTACTTC
TRBJ1-1 | TRBD1 | TRBV11-3 | 15 | few | CASSLTGASNTEAFF | TGTGCCAGCAGCTTAACAGGGGCCTCGAACACTGAAGCTTTCTTT
TRBJ1-1 | - | TRBV14 | 12 | few | CASSLTEHEAFF | TGTGCCAGCAGCCTGACGGAGCATGAAGCTTTCTTT
TRBJ1-1 | - | TRBV10-2 | 13 | - | CASRGGLNTEAFF | TGCGCCAGCCGGGGAGGATTGAACACTGAAGCTTTCTTT
TRBJ2-7 | TRBD1 | TRBV6-5 | 16 | - | CASSYSGTGYSYEQYF | TGTGCCAGCAGTTATTCCGGGACAGGGTACTCGTACGAGCAGTACTTC
TRBJ1-5 | - | TRBV7-2 | 14 | - | CASSLSGGNQPQHF | TGTGCCAGCAGTCTATCAGGGGGCAATCAGCCCCAGCATTTT
TRBJ2-5 | - | TRBV21-1 | 17 | once | CASSKSGGGPPKETQYF | TGTGCCAGCAGCAAATCGGGGGGAGGCCCACCGAAAGAGACCCAGTACTTC
TRBJ1-1 | TRBD1 | TRBV7-2 | 16 | - | CASSLGDSIRNTEAFF | TGTGCCAGCAGCTTAGGGGACAGTATTCGGAACACTGAAGCTTTCTTT
TRBJ2-1 | - | TRBV6-6 | 16 | - | CASSYIGRGKYNEQFF | TGTGCCAGCAGTTACATTGGCAGGGGAAAATACAATGAGCAGTTCTTC
TRBJ1-1 | - | TRBV27 | 13 | - | CASSLTRNTEAFF | TGTGCCAGCAGTTTAACAAGGAACACTGAAGCTTTCTTT
TRBJ1-5 | TRBD1 | TRBV6-2/TRBV6-3 | 16 | - | CASSYRDRGFFQPQHF | TGTGCCAGCAGTTACCGGGACAGGGGGTTTTTTCAGCCCCAGCATTTT
TRBJ2-2 | - | TRBV5-1 | 13 | - | CASSLPVPGELFF | TGCGCCAGCAGCTTGCCGGTTCCCGGGGAGCTGTTTTTT
TRBJ2-1 | TRBD2 | TRBV19 | 15 | once | CASANLAGSYNEQFF | TGTGCCAGCGCTAATCTAGCGGGATCCTACAATGAGCAGTTCTTC
TRBJ1-1 | TRBD1 | TRBV30 | 14 | - | CAWSKDRVGLEAFF | TGTGCCTGGAGCAAGGACAGGGTTGGTCTCGAAGCTTTCTTT
TRBJ1-2 | TRBD1 | TRBV5-6 | 15 | - | CASSLGGQGNYGYTF | TGTGCCAGCAGCTTGGGGGGACAGGGGAACTATGGCTACACCTTC